This T cell receptor (beta chain) was obtained from a study of T cells in Graves' hyperthyroidism and ophthalmopathy. The CDR3 runs to 14 residues. Trimming stripped 7 bases from V and 3 bases from J, with 13 bases between. Germline assignment: CDR1 SGHVS and CDR2 FNYEAQ. This clonotype was seen many times. Its matching antigen is unknown. RNA transcripts yielded amplified TCR beta CDR3 regions. A first-round RT-PCR of the TCR CDR3 used the HTBI primer set. TCRdb used MiXCR to reprocess the multiplex PCR reads, holding one entry per CDR3 protein. This sample has about 610,000 distinct CDR3 sequences; 46% occur once, and the top ten carry about 7.8%. Each diagnosis drew on symptoms, thyroxine, TRAb, thyroid ultrasound and orbital computed tomography findings. The study's findings and limits: Most thyroid-expanded clonotypes above 0.001 were also found in blood.

Sequenced material: peripheral blood or thyroid tissue (not recorded which). J is TRBJ1-3 and V is TRBV7-6, with D unclear. This clonotype originated in a woman under 30 with Graves' hyperthyroidism. The CDR3, as DNA: TGTGCCAGCAAACCGGAAGCATTTGGAAACACCATATATTTT. As protein: CASKPEAFGNTIYF.